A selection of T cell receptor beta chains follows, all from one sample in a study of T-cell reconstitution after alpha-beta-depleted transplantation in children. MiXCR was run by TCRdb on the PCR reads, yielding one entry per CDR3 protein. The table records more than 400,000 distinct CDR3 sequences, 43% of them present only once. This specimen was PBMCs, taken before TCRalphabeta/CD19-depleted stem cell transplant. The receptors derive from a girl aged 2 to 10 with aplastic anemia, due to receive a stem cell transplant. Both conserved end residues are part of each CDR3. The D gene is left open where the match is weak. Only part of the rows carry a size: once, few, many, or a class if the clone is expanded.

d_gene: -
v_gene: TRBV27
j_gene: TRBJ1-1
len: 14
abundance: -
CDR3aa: CASSSGIGNTEAFF
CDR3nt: TGTGCCAGCAGTTCCGGTATCGGGAACACTGAAGCTTTCTTT

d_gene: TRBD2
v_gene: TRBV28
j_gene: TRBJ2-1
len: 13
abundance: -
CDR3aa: CASRVAGEGEQFF
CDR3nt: TGTGCCAGCAGGGTAGCGGGAGAGGGTGAGCAGTTCTTC

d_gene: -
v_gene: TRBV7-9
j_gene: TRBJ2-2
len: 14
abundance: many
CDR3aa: CASSLVGNTGELFF
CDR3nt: TGTGCCAGCAGCTTAGTCGGAAACACCGGGGAGCTGTTTTTT

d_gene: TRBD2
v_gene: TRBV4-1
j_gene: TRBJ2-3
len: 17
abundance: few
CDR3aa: CASSQVTSGRATDTQYF
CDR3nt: TGCGCCAGCAGCCAAGTGACGAGCGGGAGGGCCACAGATACGCAGTATTTT

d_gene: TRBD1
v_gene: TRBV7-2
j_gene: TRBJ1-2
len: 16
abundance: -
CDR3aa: CASSLGPGTGPYGYTF
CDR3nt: TGTGCCAGCAGCTTAGGTCCCGGGACAGGGCCCTATGGCTACACCTTC

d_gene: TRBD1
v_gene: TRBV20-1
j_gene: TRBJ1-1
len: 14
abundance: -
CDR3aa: CSAGDRGSNTEAFF
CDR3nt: TGCAGTGCGGGGGACAGGGGATCGAACACTGAAGCTTTCTTT

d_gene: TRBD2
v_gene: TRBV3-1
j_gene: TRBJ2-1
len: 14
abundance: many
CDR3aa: CASSGEGHYNEQFF
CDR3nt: TGTGCCAGCAGCGGGGAGGGCCACTACAATGAGCAGTTCTTC

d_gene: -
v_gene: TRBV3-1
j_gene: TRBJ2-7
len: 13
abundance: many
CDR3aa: CASSQIGAYEQYF
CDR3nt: TGTGCCAGCAGCCAAATCGGAGCTTACGAGCAGTACTTC

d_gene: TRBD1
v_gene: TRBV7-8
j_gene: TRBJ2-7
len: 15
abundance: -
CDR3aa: CASSLVKGQGNLEYF
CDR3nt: TGTGCCAGCAGCTTAGTCAAAGGACAGGGAAACCTGGAGTACTTC

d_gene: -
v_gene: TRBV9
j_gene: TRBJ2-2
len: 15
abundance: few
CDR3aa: CASSVGTPNTGELFF
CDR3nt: TGTGCCAGCAGCGTGGGGACACCGAACACCGGGGAGCTGTTTTTT

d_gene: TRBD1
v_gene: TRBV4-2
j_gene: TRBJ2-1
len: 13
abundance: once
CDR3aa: CASSQDQGVDAFF
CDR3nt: TGTGCCAGCAGCCAAGATCAGGGGGTGGATGCGTTCTTC

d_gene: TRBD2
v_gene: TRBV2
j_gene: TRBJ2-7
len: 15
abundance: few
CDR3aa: CASRGPGLGTYEQYF
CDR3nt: TGTGCCAGCAGAGGCCCGGGACTAGGGACCTACGAGCAGTACTTC

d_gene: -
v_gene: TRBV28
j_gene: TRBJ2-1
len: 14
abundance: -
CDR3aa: CASTETRKGNEQFF
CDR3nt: TGTGCCAGCACCGAAACCCGAAAGGGGAATGAGCAGTTCTTC

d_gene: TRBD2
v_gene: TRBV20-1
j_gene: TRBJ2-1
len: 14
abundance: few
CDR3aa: CSAAGTSGTHEQFF
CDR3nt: TGCAGTGCTGCCGGGACTAGCGGGACACATGAGCAGTTCTTC

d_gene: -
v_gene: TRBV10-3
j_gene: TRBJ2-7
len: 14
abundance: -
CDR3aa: CAISYKLPPYEQYF
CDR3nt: TGTGCCATCAGTTACAAGCTGCCCCCCTACGAGCAGTACTTC

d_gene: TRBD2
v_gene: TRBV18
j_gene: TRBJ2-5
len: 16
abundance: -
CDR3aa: CASSPRLRTSKETQYF
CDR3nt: TGTGCCAGCTCACCAAGGCTTCGGACTAGTAAAGAGACCCAGTACTTC

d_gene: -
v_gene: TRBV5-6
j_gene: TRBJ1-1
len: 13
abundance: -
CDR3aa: CASSGGRWTEAFF
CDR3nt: TGTGCCAGCAGCGGGGGTCGTTGGACTGAAGCTTTCTTT

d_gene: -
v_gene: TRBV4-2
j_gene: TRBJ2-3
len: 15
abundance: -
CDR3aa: CASSQDSGRTDTQYF
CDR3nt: TGTGCCAGCAGCCAAGACTCGGGGAGGACAGATACGCAGTATTTT

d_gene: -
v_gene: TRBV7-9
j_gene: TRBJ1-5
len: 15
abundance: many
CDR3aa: CASSLGGGLNQPQHF
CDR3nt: TGTGCCAGCAGCTTAGGAGGGGGGCTCAATCAGCCCCAGCATTTT

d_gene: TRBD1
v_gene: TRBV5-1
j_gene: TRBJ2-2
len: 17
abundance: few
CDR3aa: CASSSGPGQGIAGELFF
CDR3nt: TGCGCCAGCAGCTCCGGACCGGGACAGGGGATCGCCGGGGAGCTGTTTTTT

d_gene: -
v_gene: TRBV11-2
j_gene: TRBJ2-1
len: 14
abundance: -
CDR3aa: CASSLNTRVHEQFF
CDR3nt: TGTGCCAGCAGCTTAAATACTAGGGTCCATGAGCAGTTCTTC

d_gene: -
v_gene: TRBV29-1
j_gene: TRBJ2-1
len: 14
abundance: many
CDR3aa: CSVDPGMRNNEQFF
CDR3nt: TGCAGCGTTGACCCAGGGATGAGGAACAATGAGCAGTTCTTC

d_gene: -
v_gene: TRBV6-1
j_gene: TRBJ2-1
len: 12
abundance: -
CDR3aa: CASSEAWGEQFF
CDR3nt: TGTGCCAGCAGTGAAGCGTGGGGTGAGCAGTTCTTC

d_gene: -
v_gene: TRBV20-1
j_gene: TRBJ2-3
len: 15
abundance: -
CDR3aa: CSAPNWESSTDTQYF
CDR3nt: TGCAGTGCGCCAAACTGGGAATCGAGCACAGATACGCAGTATTTT